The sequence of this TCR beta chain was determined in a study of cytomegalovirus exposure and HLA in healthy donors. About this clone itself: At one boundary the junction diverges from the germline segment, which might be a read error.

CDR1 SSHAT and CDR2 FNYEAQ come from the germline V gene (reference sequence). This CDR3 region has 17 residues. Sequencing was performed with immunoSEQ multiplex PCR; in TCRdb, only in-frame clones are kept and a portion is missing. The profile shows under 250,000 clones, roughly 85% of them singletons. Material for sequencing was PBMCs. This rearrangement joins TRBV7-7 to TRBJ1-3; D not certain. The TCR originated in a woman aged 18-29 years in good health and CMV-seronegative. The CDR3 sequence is CASSLIRRLSSGNTIYF. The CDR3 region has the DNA TGTGCTAGCAGCTTGATCCGACGGTTGAGCTCTGGAAACACCATATATTTT. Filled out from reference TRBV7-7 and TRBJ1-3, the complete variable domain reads GAGVSQSPRYKVTKRGQDVTLRCDPISSHATLYWYQQALGQGPEFLTYFNYEAQPDKSGLPSDRFSAERPEGSISTLTIQRTEQRDSAMYRCASSLIRRLSSGNTIYFGEGSWLTVV.